Each of the 20 T cell receptor beta chains below was sequenced from the same sample in a study of shared clonotypes between healthy human individuals. Terminally differentiated effector memory CD45RA+ cells were excluded by CCR7 positive selection of CD45RO-negative cells. The table came from immunoSEQ multiplex PCR; TCRdb's copy has only in-frame clones and leaves some out. There are more than 550,000 clones in the sample; about 92% occur only once, and approximately 22% lies in the top ten. The sample consisted of naive CD8+ T cells sorted from blood. These receptors were obtained from a man aged 25 to 45 in good health.

The chain uses TRBV28 and TRBJ2-7; no clear D gene. V was cut by 5 bases and J by 3 bases, with 11 bases left in between. This CDR3 has 13 residues. Per germline, CDR1 MDHEN and CDR2 SYDVKM. The CDR3 loop reads CASSMDGFYEQYF. CDR3 DNA sequence: TGTGCCAGCAGTATGGACGGGTTCTACGAGCAGTACTTC.

This clone was observed a single time. The chain links TRBV19 to TRBJ2-6, with 8 bases aligning to TRBD1. Trimming took 4 bases from V and 0 from J; bases not matched to a gene: 11. CDR1 is LNHDA and CDR2 is SQIVND in the germline V gene (reference sequence). The CDR3 runs to 19 residues. The CDR3 loop reads CASSTTRDRLISGANVLTF. The CDR3 nucleotides are TGTGCCAGTAGTACAACAAGGGACAGGTTAATCTCTGGGGCCAACGTCCTGACTTTC.

CDR3 residues: CASSLSSGGPAEKLFF. CDR3 DNA sequence: TGTGCCAGCAGTTTATCCTCAGGGGGCCCCGCCGAAAAACTGTTTTTT. The chain is built from TRBV27 and TRBJ1-4; 8 bases align to TRBD1. CDR1 and CDR2 (germline): MNHEY, SMNVEV (reference sequence). This CDR3 has 16 residues. The junction had 8 bases not matched to a gene; V was cut back by 0 bases and J by 8 bases. The full variable domain, with the rest looked up from reference TRBV27 and TRBJ1-4, is EAQVTQNPRYLITVTGKKLTVTCSQNMNHEYMSWYRQDPGLGLRQIYYSMNVEVTDKGDVPEGYKVSRKEKRNFPLILESPSPNQTSLYFCASSLSSGGPAEKLFFGSGTQLSVL.

The gene calls are TRBV7-2 and TRBJ2-1; a possible D gene is TRBD2 (6 bases). CDR1 is SGHTA, CDR2 FQGNSA, per germline. The V gene lost 2 bases and the J gene lost 4 bases, with 12 bases spanning the gap. The CDR3 totals 15 residues. The CDR3 protein is CASSLPAGLYNEQFF. The DNA for the CDR3 is TGTGCCAGCAGCTTACCAGCGGGCTTATACAATGAGCAGTTCTTC. Drawing the rest from reference TRBV7-2 and TRBJ2-1, the complete variable domain is GAGVSQSPSNKVTEKGKDVELRCDPISGHTALYWYRQSLGQGLEFLIYFQGNSAPDKSGLPSDRFSAERTGGSVSTLTIQRTQQEDSAVYLCASSLPAGLYNEQFFGPGTRLTVL.

The rearrangement uses TRBV2 and TRBJ1-5; tentatively, D is TRBD1 (6 bases). Germline CDR1 reads SNHLY; CDR2 reads FYNNEI. Trimming took 2 bases from V and 3 from J, leaving 17 bases between them. The CDR3 contains 17 residues. CDR3 in amino acids: CASSETEGVVNNQPQHF. The CDR3 bases are TGTGCCAGCAGTGAAACGGAGGGGGTCGTCAACAATCAGCCCCAGCATTTT.

V usage is TRBV4-1 and J usage is TRBJ2-3; D might be TRBD2 (6 bases). The CDR3 contains 17 residues. The V gene lost 0 bases and the J gene lost 0 bases, with 13 bases spanning the gap. CDR1 and CDR2 (germline): MGHRA, YSYEKL. The CDR3 region has the DNA TGCGCCAGCAGCCAAGAGATTCCTAGCGCGAGCACAGATACGCAGTATTTT. This gives the protein CASSQEIPSASTDTQYF.

The chain uses TRBV28 and TRBJ2-5; D might be TRBD1 or TRBD2, each matching 5 bases. From germline, CDR1 is MDHEN and CDR2 SYDVKM. V was clipped by 4 bases and J by 3 bases, with 15 bases between them. The CDR3 length is 15 residues. CDR3 DNA sequence: TGTGCCAGCAGTTCCTATCGGAGAGGGGAAGAGACCCAGTACTTC. Amino acids: CASSSYRRGEETQYF.

This chain joins TRBV15 and TRBJ2-4; tentatively, D is TRBD2 (5 bases). Germline V gene data show CDR1 as LNHNV and CDR2 as YYDKDF (reference sequence). V was pared by 6 bases and J by 1 base, with 16 bases between. CDR3 length: 16 residues. This CDR3 is CATRPGSSEAKNIQYF. In DNA, the CDR3 is TGTGCCACCAGGCCGGGAAGTAGCGAGGCCAAAAACATTCAGTACTTC. The full variable domain, with the rest looked up from reference TRBV15 and TRBJ2-4, is DAMVIQNPRYQVTQFGKPVTLSCSQTLNHNVMYWYQQKSSQAPKLLFHYYDKDFNNEADTPDNFQSRRPNTSFCFLDIRSPGLGDTAMYLCATRPGSSEAKNIQYFGAGTRLSVL.

The rearrangement joins TRBV6-5 to TRBJ2-7; tentatively, D is TRBD1 (5 bases). Germline CDR1 reads MNHEY; CDR2 reads SVGAGI. The CDR3 covers 12 residues. The V end was cut by 6 bases, the J end by 4 bases, with 10 bases between. CDR3: CASSPDIYEQYF. The CDR3 DNA reads TGTGCCAGCAGCCCGGACATTTACGAGCAGTACTTC.

The J gene is TRBJ2-3, the V gene TRBV7-9; D remains unclear. V lost 4 bases to trimming and J lost 4 bases, with 9 bases between them. CDR1 is SEHNR and CDR2 is FQNEAQ in the germline V gene (reference sequence). CDR3 size: 13 residues. CDR3 in amino acids: CASSSYLPDTQYF. CDR3 nucleotide sequence: TGTGCCAGCAGCTCTTACCTCCCAGATACGCAGTATTTT. Using reference TRBV7-9 and TRBJ2-3 for the parts outside the CDR3, the full variable domain is DTGVSQNPRHKITKRGQNVTFRCDPISEHNRLYWYRQTLGQGPEFLTYFQNEAQLEKSRLLSDRFSAERPKGSFSTLEIQRTEQGDSAMYLCASSSYLPDTQYFGPGTRLTVL.

The chain uses TRBV30 and TRBJ2-7; 8 bases align to TRBD1. Germline V CDR1 and CDR2: GTSNPN, SVGIG (reference sequence). The CDR3 consists of 14 residues. Losses at the gene ends were 5 bases for V and 3 bases for J; bases not matched to a gene: 9. The CDR3 coding sequence is TGTGCCTGGGGATCTGGACAGGGACTCTACGAGCAGTACTTC. It is translated as CAWGSGQGLYEQYF.

The rearrangement links TRBV10-1 to TRBJ1-5; TRBD1 is a possible D gene (6 bases). V was trimmed by 2 bases and J by 6 bases, leaving 17 bases between them. Germline assignment: CDR1 WNHNN and CDR2 SYGVQD (reference sequence). CDR3 length equals 16 residues. CDR3 DNA: TGCGCCAGCAGTGAGGAGGAGGGGACATTAAGTCAGCCCCAGCATTTT. This translates into CASSEEEGTLSQPQHF.

The CDR3 DNA reads as TGTGCCAGCAGCCATTGGACTAGCGGGAGGTTTGAGCAGTTCTTC. This sequence encodes CASSHWTSGRFEQFF. The V and J genes are TRBV7-9 and TRBJ2-1; 14 nucleotides align to TRBD2. The CDR3 sequence is 15 residues long. Germline trimming cut 5 bases from V and 9 bases from J; bases unmatched to any gene: 6. Germline V lookup: CDR1 SEHNR, CDR2 FQNEAQ (reference sequence).

The genes are TRBV28 and TRBJ2-3; 10 nucleotides align to TRBD1. The CDR3 length is 17 residues. J gave up 4 bases and V 2 bases, and 9 bases lay outside the gene matches. Germline V gene sequence: CDR1 MDHEN, CDR2 SYDVKM. The chain's CDR3 is CASSLDGTGVSSDTQYF. As DNA, the CDR3 is TGTGCCAGCAGTTTAGATGGGACAGGGGTGTCGTCAGATACGCAGTATTTT.

This clone was observed a handful of times. The chain combines TRBV6-6 with TRBJ2-7; D may be TRBD2 (5 bases). Germline CDR1 reads MNHNY; CDR2 reads SVGAGI (reference sequence). V was trimmed by 5 bases and J by 0 bases, leaving 14 bases between them. The CDR3 consists of 15 residues. The CDR3 protein is CASSPHGGLSYEQYF. The CDR3 region has the DNA TGTGCCAGCAGTCCCCATGGTGGACTCTCCTACGAGCAGTACTTC.

The rearrangement links TRBV27 to TRBJ2-7, with 10 bases that match TRBD2. The V gene's germline CDR1 is MNHEY and CDR2 SMNVEV (reference sequence). This CDR3 comprises 15 residues. V lost 3 bases and J lost 6; bases outside the gene matches: 8. CDR3 bases: TGTGCCAGCAGTTTCGGAGCGGGAGGGCCGGGCGAGCAGTACTTC. Amino acids: CASSFGAGGPGEQYF.

CDR3 protein: CASSFGLAGVYTGELFF. The CDR3 nucleotides read TGTGCCAGCAGCTTTGGACTAGCGGGAGTCTACACCGGGGAGCTGTTTTTT. V and J are TRBV14 and TRBJ2-2, with 13 positions matching TRBD2. The CDR3 consists of 17 residues. The germline V gene has CDR1 SGHDN and CDR2 FVKESK. V shed 5 bases, J shed 3 bases, and the junction held 6 bases outside the gene matches.

V gene TRBV7-6 combines with J gene TRBJ1-2, with D perhaps matching TRBD1 (6 bases). The V end was cut by 10 bases, the J end by 1 base, with 10 bases between. Germline V CDR1 and CDR2: SGHVS, FNYEAQ. The CDR3 loop spans 12 amino acids. CDR3 DNA sequence: TGTGCCACCGACAGGCTTAACTATGGCTACACCTTC. Its translation is CATDRLNYGYTF.

V is TRBV11-3 and J is TRBJ2-3; 10 nucleotides agree with TRBD2. The ends lost 5 bases at V and 5 bases at J; junction bases unmatched: 4. CDR1 and CDR2 (germline): SGHNT, YENEEA. The CDR3 extends over 14 amino acids. For the CDR3, the DNA is TGTGCCAGCAGCACAGGACTAGCGGTAGATACGCAGTATTTT. This sequence encodes CASSTGLAVDTQYF.

This chain connects TRBV6-1 to TRBJ2-7; perhaps TRBD2 as D (6 bases). V lost 7 bases and J lost 0, with 13 bases in between. The CDR3 spans 14 residues. Germline V lookup: CDR1 MNHNS, CDR2 SASEGT. In DNA, the CDR3 is TGTGCCAGCAACGACGCGGGAAGCTCCTACGAGCAGTACTTC. This sequence encodes CASNDAGSSYEQYF.